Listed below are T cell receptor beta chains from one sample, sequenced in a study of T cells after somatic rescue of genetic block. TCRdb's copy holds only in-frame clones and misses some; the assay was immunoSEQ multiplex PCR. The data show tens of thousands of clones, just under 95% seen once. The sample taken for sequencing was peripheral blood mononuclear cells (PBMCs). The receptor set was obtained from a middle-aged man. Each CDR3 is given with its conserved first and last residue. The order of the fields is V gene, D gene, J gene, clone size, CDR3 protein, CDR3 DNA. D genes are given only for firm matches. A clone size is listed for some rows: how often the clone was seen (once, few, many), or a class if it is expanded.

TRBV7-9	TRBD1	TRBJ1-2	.	CASSLTGADYGYTF	TGTGCCAGCAGCCTAACAGGGGCCGACTATGGCTACACCTTC
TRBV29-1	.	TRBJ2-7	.	CSAEGSARGASGQQYF	TGCAGCGCCGAGGGATCTGCAAGGGGTGCCTCAGGGCAGCAGTACTTC
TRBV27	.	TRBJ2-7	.	CASSLARGNSYEQYF	TGTGCCAGCAGCCTCGCCAGGGGTAATTCCTACGAGCAGTACTTC
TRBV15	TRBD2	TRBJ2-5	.	CATSRGREATYKYF	TGTGCCACCAGCAGGGGGCGGGAGGCAACGTATAAGTACTTC
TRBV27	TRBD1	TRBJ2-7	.	CASQEQGPPYEQYF	TGTGCCAGCCAGGAACAGGGGCCTCCCTACGAGCAGTACTTC
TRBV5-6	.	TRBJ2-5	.	CASSKKQGSETQYF	TGTGCCAGCAGCAAAAAACAGGGATCAGAGACCCAGTACTTC
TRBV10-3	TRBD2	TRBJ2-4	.	CAISEGSGAKNIQYF	TGTGCCATCAGTGAGGGTAGCGGGGCCAAAAACATTCAGTACTTC
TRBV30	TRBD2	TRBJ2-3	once	CAWSVLAGGRQHTQYF	TGTGCCTGGAGTGTTCTAGCGGGGGGGCGGCAACATACGCAGTATTTT
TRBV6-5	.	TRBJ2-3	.	CASSYSAGADTQYF	TGTGCCAGCAGTTACTCGGCCGGCGCAGATACGCAGTATTTT
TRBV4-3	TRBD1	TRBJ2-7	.	CASSQDRGKSEQYF	TGCGCCAGCAGCCAAGACAGGGGGAAGAGCGAGCAGTACTTC
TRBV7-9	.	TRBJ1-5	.	CASSRGLGSNQPQHF	TGTGCCAGCAGCAGGGGATTAGGAAGCAATCAGCCCCAGCATTTT
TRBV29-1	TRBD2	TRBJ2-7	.	CSVEGLAGEEQYF	TGCAGCGTTGAAGGGCTAGCGGGAGAGGAGCAGTACTTC
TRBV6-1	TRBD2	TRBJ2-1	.	CASRRLAGGNEQFF	TGTGCCAGCAGAAGGCTAGCGGGAGGGAATGAGCAGTTCTTC
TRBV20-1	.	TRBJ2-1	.	CSASSGDEQFF	TGCAGTGCTAGCTCCGGTGATGAGCAGTTCTTC
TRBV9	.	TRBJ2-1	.	CASSVGNFAYNEQFF	TGTGCCAGCAGCGTAGGAAATTTCGCCTACAATGAGCAGTTCTTC
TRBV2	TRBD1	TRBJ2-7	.	CASSSGTGAYEQYF	TGTGCCAGCAGTTCCGGGACAGGTGCTTACGAGCAGTACTTC
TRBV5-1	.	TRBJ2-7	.	CASSFGLPSSYEQYF	TGCGCCAGCAGCTTTGGACTCCCCAGCTCCTACGAGCAGTACTTC
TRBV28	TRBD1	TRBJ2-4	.	CASSRRDRIKNIQYF	TGTGCCAGCAGCCGACGGGACAGAATTAAAAACATTCAGTACTTC
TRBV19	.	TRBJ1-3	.	CASSTVGNTIYF	TGTGCCAGTAGTACTGTGGGAAACACCATATATTTT
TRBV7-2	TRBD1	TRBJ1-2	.	CASSLGQGLNYGYTF	TGTGCCAGCAGCCTAGGACAGGGTCTTAACTATGGCTACACCTTC
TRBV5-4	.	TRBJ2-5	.	CASSLSGVEETQYF	TGTGCCAGCAGCTTATCGGGAGTGGAGGAGACCCAGTACTTC
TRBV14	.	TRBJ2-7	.	CASSQDWGEGEQYF	TGTGCCAGCAGCCAAGATTGGGGTGAGGGCGAGCAGTACTTC
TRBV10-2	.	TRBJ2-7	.	CASSGGLSYEQYF	TGCGCCAGCAGTGGTGGACTCTCCTACGAGCAGTACTTC
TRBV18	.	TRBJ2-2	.	CASSPGIRDTGELFF	TGTGCCAGCTCACCGGGGATCCGGGACACCGGGGAGCTGTTTTTT
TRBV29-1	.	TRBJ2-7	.	CSVEDQNTYEQYF	TGCAGCGTTGAAGACCAGAACACCTACGAGCAGTACTTC
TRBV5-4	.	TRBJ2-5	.	CASRRQVSETQYF	TGTGCCAGCAGACGACAGGTTTCCGAGACCCAGTACTTC
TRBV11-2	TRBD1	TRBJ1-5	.	CASSRDRGRQPQHF	TGTGCCAGCAGCCGGGACAGGGGACGACAGCCCCAGCATTTT
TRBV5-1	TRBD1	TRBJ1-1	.	CASSLGKDRGVTEAFF	TGCGCCAGCAGCTTGGGGAAAGACAGGGGAGTTACTGAAGCTTTCTTT
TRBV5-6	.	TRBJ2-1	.	CASSLWAREFYNEQFF	TGTGCCAGCAGCTTATGGGCCAGGGAGTTCTACAATGAGCAGTTCTTC
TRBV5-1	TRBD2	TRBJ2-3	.	CASSFTSGRTDTQYF	TGCGCCAGCAGCTTTACTAGCGGGAGAACAGATACGCAGTATTTT
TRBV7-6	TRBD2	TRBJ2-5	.	CASSSGLAVETQYF	TGTGCCAGCAGCTCCGGACTAGCGGTCGAGACCCAGTACTTC
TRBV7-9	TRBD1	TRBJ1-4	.	CASNSGGREKLFF	TGTGCCAGCAATTCAGGGGGTCGTGAAAAACTGTTTTTT
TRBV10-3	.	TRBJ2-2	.	CAISDGGPTGELFF	TGTGCCATCAGTGACGGGGGCCCCACCGGGGAGCTGTTTTTT